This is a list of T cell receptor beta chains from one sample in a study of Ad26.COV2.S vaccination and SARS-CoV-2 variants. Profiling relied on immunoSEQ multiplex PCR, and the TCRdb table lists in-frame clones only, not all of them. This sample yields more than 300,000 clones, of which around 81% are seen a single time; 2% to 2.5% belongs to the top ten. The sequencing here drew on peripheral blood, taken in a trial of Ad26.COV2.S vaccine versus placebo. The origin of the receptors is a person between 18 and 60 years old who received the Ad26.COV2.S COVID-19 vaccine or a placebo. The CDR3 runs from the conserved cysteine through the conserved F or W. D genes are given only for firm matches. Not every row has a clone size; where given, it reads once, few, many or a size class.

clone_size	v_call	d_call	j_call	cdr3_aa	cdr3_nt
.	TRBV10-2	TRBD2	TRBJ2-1	CASSEGTSGGDEQFF	TGCGCCAGCAGTGAAGGGACTAGCGGGGGGGATGAGCAGTTCTTC
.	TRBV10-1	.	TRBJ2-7	CASSESNGAQGHHYEQYF	TGCGCCAGCAGTGAGTCGAACGGAGCACAGGGCCATCACTACGAGCAGTACTTC
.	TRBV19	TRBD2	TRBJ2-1	CASSMLRGGEQFF	TGTGCCAGTAGTATGCTGCGGGGGGGTGAGCAGTTCTTC
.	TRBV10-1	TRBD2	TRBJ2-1	CASRGPGTSGGFPYNEQFF	TGCGCCAGCAGAGGCCCCGGGACTAGCGGGGGATTCCCCTACAATGAGCAGTTCTTC
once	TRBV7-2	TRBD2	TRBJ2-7	CASSLRSSGNYEQYF	TGTGCCAGCAGCTTAAGGTCTAGCGGAAATTACGAGCAGTACTTC
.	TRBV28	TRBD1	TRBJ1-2	CASSSGQGALGYTF	TGTGCCAGCAGTTCGGGACAGGGGGCACTTGGCTACACCTTC
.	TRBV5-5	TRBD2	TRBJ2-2	CASSHLAGENTGELFF	TGTGCCAGCAGCCACTTAGCGGGGGAGAACACCGGGGAGCTGTTTTTT
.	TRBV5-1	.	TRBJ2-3	CASTDDLGFGDTQYF	TGCGCCAGCACAGACGATTTGGGGTTCGGAGATACGCAGTATTTT
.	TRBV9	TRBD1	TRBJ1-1	CASSPQQGAGTEAFF	TGTGCCAGCAGCCCCCAACAGGGGGCGGGCACTGAAGCTTTCTTT
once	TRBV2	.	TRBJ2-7	CASSDFSYEQYF	TGTGCCAGCAGTGATTTCAGTTACGAGCAGTACTTC
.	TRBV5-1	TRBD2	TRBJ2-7	CASSSGLAGGYEQYF	TGCGCCAGCAGCTCAGGACTAGCGGGGGGCTACGAGCAGTACTTC
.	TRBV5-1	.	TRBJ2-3	CASRDTGARTDTQYF	TGCGCCAGCAGGGATACGGGGGCCCGCACAGATACGCAGTATTTT
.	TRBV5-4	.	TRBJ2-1	CASSSISGYNEQFF	TGTGCCAGCAGCTCAATTTCCGGGTACAATGAGCAGTTCTTC
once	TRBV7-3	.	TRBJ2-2	CASSSGGWHTGELFF	TGTGCCAGCAGTAGTGGGGGGTGGCACACCGGGGAGCTGTTTTTT
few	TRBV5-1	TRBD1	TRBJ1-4	CASSVGQGNEKLFF	TGCGCCAGCAGCGTGGGACAGGGCAATGAAAAACTGTTTTTT
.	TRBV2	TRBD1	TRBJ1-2	CASSLDRVVGYTF	TGTGCCAGCAGCTTGGACAGGGTTGTTGGCTACACCTTC
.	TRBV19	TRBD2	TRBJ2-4	CASRADAGLAGVAKNIQYF	TGTGCCAGTAGGGCCGACGCGGGACTAGCGGGGGTAGCCAAAAACATTCAGTACTTC
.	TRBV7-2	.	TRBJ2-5	CASSHKRRDSETQYF	TGTGCCAGCAGCCACAAAAGAAGAGATTCAGAGACCCAGTACTTC
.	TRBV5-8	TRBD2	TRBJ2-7	CASSLSNLGLAGMSYEQYF	TGTGCCAGCAGCTTAAGCAATCTCGGACTAGCGGGGATGTCCTACGAGCAGTACTTC
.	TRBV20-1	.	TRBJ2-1	CSASRDTYNEQFF	TGCAGTGCTAGTCGGGACACCTACAATGAGCAGTTCTTC
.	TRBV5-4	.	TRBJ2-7	CASSLALHRVEQYF	TGTGCCAGCAGCTTGGCCCTCCACCGGGTCGAGCAGTACTTC
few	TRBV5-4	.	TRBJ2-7	CASSPGTAPHYEQYF	TGTGCCAGCAGCCCGGGGACGGCCCCGCACTACGAGCAGTACTTC
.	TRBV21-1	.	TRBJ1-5	CASSERDLQNRQPQHF	TGTGCCAGCAGCGAACGGGACCTCCAAAACCGCCAGCCCCAGCATTTT
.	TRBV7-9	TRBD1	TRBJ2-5	CASSRIDRATKETQYF	TGTGCCAGCAGCCGCATCGACAGGGCTACCAAGGAGACCCAGTACTTC
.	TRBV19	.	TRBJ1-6	CASSIKQGAYNSPLHF	TGTGCCAGTAGTATAAAGCAGGGCGCCTATAATTCACCCCTCCACTTT
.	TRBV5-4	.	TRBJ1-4	CASSLDRFEKLFF	TGTGCCAGCAGCTTGGACAGGTTCGAAAAACTGTTTTTT
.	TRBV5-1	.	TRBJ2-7	CASSQGHQTGEQYF	TGCGCCAGCAGCCAGGGACACCAAACGGGCGAGCAGTACTTC
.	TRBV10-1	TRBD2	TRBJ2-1	CASLTSGGACEQFF	TGCGCCAGCCTGACTAGCGGGGGGGCATGCGAGCAGTTCTTC
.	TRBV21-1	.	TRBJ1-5	CASSLSKRSNSNQPQHF	TGTGCCAGCAGCCTATCCAAACGGTCGAATAGCAATCAGCCCCAGCATTTT
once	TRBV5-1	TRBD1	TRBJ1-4	CASSLDLTGGSEKLFF	TGCGCCAGCAGCTTGGACCTAACAGGGGGAAGTGAAAAACTGTTTTTT
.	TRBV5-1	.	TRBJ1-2	CASSLGTFRLYGYTF	TGCGCCAGCAGCTTGGGAACATTCCGTCTCTATGGCTACACCTTC
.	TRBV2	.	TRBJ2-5	CASSMLGQLTQYF	TGTGCCAGCAGTATGTTAGGACAGTTGACCCAGTACTTC
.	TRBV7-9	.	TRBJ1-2	CASSRAGGRDGYTF	TGTGCCAGCAGTCGAGCGGGAGGGAGGGATGGCTACACCTTC
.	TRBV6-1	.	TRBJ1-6	CASSEVLTGFYNSPLHF	TGTGCCAGCAGTGAAGTGCTTACAGGATTCTATAATTCACCCCTCCACTTT
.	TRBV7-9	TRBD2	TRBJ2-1	CASSLGSTSGAYNEQFF	TGTGCCAGCAGCTTAGGGTCGACTAGCGGGGCCTACAATGAGCAGTTCTTC
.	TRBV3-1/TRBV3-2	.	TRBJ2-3	CASSQGGALTTSTDTQYF	TGTGCCAGCAGCCAAGGAGGGGCCCTAACCACTAGCACAGATACGCAGTATTTT
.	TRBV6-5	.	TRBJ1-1	CASSTQRGKAFF	TGTGCCAGCAGTACCCAGAGAGGCAAAGCTTTCTTT
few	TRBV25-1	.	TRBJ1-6	CASSDRRENSPLHF	TGTGCCAGCAGTGACCGACGGGAGAATTCACCCCTCCACTTT
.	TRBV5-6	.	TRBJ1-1	CASSEPTRLGNTEAFF	TGTGCCAGCAGCGAGCCTACAAGGTTGGGGAACACTGAAGCTTTCTTT
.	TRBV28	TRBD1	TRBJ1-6	CASSLSQTGAGDSPLHF	TGTGCCAGCAGTTTATCCCAGACAGGGGCCGGGGATTCACCCCTCCACTTT
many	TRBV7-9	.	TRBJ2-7	CASSLLYEQYF	TGTGCCAGCAGCTTACTATACGAGCAGTACTTC
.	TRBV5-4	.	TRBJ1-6	CASSLVGISSPLHF	TGTGCCAGCAGCTTGGTCGGCATCTCTTCACCCCTCCACTTT
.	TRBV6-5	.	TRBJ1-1	CASRVTAEAFF	TGTGCCAGCAGGGTGACAGCCGAAGCTTTCTTT
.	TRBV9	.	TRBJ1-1	CASSVGPQDTEAFF	TGTGCCAGCAGCGTAGGTCCCCAAGACACTGAAGCTTTCTTT
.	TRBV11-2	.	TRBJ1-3	CASTPVYYSGNTIYF	TGTGCCAGCACCCCCGTATACTACTCTGGAAACACCATATATTTT
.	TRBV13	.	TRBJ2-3	CASSLASITDTQYF	TGTGCCAGCAGCTTAGCGTCGATAACAGATACGCAGTATTTT
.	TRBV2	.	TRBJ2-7	CASSGAGNYEQYF	TGTGCCAGCAGTGGTGCTGGAAACTACGAGCAGTACTTC
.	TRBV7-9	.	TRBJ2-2	CASSLALGTNTGELFF	TGTGCCAGCAGCTTAGCGCTGGGGACGAACACCGGGGAGCTGTTTTTT
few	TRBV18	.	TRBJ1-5	CASSPGQQNQPQHF	TGTGCCAGCTCACCCGGACAGCAAAATCAGCCCCAGCATTTT
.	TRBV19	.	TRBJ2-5	CASRDAGRAENQETQYF	TGTGCCAGTAGAGATGCGGGACGGGCAGAGAACCAAGAGACCCAGTACTTC
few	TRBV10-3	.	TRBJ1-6	CAISERDTVDNSPLHF	TGTGCCATCAGTGAGCGGGACACGGTCGATAATTCACCCCTCCACTTT
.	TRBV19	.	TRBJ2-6	CASSPGHLSSGANVLTF	TGTGCCAGTAGTCCGGGACACTTAAGCTCTGGGGCCAACGTCCTGACTTTC
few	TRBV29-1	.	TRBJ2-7	CSARLATYEQYF	TGCAGCGCAAGACTCGCTACCTACGAGCAGTACTTC
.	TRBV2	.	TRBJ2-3	CASKGDQDTQYF	TGTGCCAGCAAGGGGGATCAAGATACGCAGTATTTT
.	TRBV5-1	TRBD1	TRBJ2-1	CASSSPGGQVRTEQFF	TGCGCCAGCAGCTCACCCGGCGGACAGGTGCGGACCGAGCAGTTCTTC
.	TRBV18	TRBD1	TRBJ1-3	CASSPTGTGPGNTIYF	TGTGCCAGCTCACCCACAGGGACAGGGCCTGGAAACACCATATATTTT
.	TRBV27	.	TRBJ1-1	CASSLDGPNTEAFF	TGTGCCAGCAGTTTGGATGGGCCGAACACTGAAGCTTTCTTT
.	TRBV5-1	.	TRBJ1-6	CASSPDNSPLHF	TGCGCCAGCAGCCCCGATAATTCACCCCTCCACTTT